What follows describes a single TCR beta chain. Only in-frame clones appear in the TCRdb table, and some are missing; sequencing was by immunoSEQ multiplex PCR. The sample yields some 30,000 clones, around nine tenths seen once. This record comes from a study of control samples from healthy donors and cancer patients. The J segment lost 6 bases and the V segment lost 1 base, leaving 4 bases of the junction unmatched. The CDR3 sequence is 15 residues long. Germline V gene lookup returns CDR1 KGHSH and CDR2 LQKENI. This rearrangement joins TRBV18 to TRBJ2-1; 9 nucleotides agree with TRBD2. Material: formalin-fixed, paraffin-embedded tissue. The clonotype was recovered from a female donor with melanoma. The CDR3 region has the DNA TGTGCCAGCTCACCACAAGCGGGAGGCACCAATGAGCAGTTCTTC. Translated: CASSPQAGGTNEQFF.